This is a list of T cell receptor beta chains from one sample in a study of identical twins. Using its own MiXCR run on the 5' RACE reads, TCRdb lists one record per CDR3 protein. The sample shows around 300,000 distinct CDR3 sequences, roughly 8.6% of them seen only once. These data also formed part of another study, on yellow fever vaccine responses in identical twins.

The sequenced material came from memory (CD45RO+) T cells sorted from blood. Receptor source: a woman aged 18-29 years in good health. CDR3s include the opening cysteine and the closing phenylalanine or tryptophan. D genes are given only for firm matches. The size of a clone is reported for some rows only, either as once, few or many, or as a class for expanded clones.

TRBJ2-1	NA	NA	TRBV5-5	TGTGCCAGCAGCTTGGCCATGATCCCCTACAATGAGCAGTTCTTC	CASSLAMIPYNEQFF
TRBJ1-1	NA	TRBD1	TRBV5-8	TGTGCCAGCAGCTTCGACAGGGGGCGCGTTATGAACACTGAAGCTTTCTTT	CASSFDRGRVMNTEAFF
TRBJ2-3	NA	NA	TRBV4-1	TGCGCCAGCAGCCACAATGGGGGAGCTAGCACAGATACGCAGTATTTT	CASSHNGGASTDTQYF
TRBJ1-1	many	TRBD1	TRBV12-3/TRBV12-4	TGTGCCAGCAGCCGGGACAGGAGGACTGAAGCTTTCTTT	CASSRDRRTEAFF
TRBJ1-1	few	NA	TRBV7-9	TGTGCCAGCAGCTTAGGGCTCGACGGAGAAGCTTTCTTT	CASSLGLDGEAFF
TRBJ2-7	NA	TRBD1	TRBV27	TGTGCCAGCTTCGGACAGGGGGCGCGTGAGCAGTACTTC	CASFGQGAREQYF
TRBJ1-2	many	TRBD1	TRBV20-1	TGCAGTGCCGTCGACAGGGGCTATGGCTACACCTTC	CSAVDRGYGYTF
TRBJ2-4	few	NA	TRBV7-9	TGTGCCAGCAGCCAACCGGGACACCCTAACATTCAGTACTTC	CASSQPGHPNIQYF
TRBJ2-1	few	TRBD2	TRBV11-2	TGTGCCAGCAGCTACGATAGCGGGAGGGCCTACAATGAGCAGTTCTTC	CASSYDSGRAYNEQFF
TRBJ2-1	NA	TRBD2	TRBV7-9	TGTGCCAGCAGCTCCTTGGGAGGGAATGAGCAGTTCTTC	CASSSLGGNEQFF
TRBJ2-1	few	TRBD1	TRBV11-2	TGTGCCAGCAGCTCGCTGAGGGGGCTCGGACTCTATGAGCAGTTCTTC	CASSSLRGLGLYEQFF
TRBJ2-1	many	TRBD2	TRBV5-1	TGCGCCAGCAGCTCGGGACTACAATACAATGAGCAGTTCTTC	CASSSGLQYNEQFF
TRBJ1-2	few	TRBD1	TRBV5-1	TGCGCCAGCAGCTTGGCGTACCAGGGGGCAATGGGAGGCTACACCTTC	CASSLAYQGAMGGYTF
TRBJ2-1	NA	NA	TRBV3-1	TGTGCCAGCAGTCATTTCTACAATGAGCAGTTCTTC	CASSHFYNEQFF
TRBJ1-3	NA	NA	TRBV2	TGTGCCAGCAGTGCTTTATCTGGAAACACCATATATTTT	CASSALSGNTIYF
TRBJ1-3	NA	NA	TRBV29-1	TGCAGCATTCGGGACTCTGGAAACACCATATATTTT	CSIRDSGNTIYF
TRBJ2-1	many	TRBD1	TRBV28	TGTGCCAGCAGTTCGGACAGGGGGAAACCTCCTTCCTACAATGAGCAGTTCTTC	CASSSDRGKPPSYNEQFF
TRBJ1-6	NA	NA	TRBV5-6	TGTGCCAGCAGCTCCGGACTGCCGAATTCACCCCTCCACTTT	CASSSGLPNSPLHF
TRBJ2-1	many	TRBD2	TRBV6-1	TGTGCCAGCAGTGATTTGCGGGAGGGCTACAATGAGCAGTTCTTC	CASSDLREGYNEQFF
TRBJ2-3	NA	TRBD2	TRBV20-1	TGCAGTGCTTTTACTAGCGGGAGGGCCGGGGATACGCAGTATTTT	CSAFTSGRAGDTQYF
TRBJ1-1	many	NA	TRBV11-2	TGTGCCAGCAGCGCTATTAGTGAAGCTTTCTTT	CASSAISEAFF
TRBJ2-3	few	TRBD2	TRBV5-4	TGTGCCAGCTTCAGCGGGGGGCTAGCCCTCCTAGGAGATACGCAGTATTTT	CASFSGGLALLGDTQYF